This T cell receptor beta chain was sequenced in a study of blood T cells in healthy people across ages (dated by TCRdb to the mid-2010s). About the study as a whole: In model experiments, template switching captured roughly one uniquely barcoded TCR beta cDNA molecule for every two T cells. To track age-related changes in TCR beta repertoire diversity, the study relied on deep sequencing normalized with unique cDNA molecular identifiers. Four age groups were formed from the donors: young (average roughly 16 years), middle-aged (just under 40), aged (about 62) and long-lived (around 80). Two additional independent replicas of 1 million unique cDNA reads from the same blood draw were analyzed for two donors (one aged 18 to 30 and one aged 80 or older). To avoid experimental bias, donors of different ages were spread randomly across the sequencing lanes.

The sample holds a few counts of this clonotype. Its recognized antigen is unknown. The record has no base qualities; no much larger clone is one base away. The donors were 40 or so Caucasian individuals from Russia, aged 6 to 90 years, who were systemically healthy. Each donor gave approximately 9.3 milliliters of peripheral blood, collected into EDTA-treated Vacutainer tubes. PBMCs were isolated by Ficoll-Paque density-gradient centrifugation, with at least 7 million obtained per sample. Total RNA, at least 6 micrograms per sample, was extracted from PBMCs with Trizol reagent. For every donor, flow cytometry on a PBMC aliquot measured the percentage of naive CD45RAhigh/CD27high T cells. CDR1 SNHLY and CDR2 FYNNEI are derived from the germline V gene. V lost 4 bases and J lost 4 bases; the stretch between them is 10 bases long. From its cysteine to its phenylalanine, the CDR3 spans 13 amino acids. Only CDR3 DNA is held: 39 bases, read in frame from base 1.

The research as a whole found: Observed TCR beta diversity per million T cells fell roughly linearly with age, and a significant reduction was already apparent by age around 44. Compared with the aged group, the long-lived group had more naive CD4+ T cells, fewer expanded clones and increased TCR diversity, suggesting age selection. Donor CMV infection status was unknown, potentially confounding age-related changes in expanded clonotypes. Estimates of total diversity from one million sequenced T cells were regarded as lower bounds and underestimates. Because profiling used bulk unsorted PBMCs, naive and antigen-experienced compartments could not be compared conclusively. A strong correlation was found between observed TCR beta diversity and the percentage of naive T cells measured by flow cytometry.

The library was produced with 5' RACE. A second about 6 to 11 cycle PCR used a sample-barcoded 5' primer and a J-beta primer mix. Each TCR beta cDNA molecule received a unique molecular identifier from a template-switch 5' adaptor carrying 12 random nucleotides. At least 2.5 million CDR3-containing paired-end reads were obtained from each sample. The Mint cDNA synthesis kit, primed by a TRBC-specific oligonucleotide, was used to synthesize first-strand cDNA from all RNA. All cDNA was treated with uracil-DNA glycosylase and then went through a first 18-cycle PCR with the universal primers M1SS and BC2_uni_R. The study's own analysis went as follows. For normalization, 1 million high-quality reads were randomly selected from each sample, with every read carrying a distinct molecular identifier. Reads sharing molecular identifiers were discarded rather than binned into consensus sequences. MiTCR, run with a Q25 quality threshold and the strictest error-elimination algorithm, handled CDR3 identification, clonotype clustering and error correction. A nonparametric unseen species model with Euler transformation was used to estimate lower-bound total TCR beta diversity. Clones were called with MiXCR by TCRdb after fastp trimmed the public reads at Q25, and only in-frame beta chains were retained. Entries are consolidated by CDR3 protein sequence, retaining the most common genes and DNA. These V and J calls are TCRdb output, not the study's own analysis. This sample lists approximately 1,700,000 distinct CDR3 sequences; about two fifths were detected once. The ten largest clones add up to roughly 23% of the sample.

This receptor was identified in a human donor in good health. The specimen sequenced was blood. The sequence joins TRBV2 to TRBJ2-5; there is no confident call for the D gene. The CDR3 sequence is CASSGERGETQYF. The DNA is TGTGCCAGCAGTGGGGAACGAGGAGAGACCCAGTACTTC. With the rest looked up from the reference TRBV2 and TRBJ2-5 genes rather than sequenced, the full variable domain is EPEVTQTPSHQVTQMGQEVILRCVPISNHLYFYWYRQILGQKVEFLVSFYNNEISEKSEIFDDQFSVERPDGSNFTLKIRSTKLEDSAMYFCASSGERGETQYFGPGTRLLVL.